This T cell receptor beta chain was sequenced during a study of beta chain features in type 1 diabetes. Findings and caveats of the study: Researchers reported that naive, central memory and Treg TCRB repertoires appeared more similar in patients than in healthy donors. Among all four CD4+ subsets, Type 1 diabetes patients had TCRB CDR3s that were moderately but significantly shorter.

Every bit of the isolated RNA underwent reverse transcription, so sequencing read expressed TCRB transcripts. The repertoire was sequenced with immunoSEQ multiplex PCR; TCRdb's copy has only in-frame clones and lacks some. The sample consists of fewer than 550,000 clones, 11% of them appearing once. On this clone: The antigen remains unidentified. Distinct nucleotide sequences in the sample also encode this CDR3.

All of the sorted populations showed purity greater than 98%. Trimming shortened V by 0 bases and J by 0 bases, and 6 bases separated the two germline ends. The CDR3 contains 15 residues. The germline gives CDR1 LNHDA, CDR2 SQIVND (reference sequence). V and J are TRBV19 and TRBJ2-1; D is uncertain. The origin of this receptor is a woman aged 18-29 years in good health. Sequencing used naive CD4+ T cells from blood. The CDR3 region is CASSIDRSSYNEQFF. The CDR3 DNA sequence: TGTGCCAGTAGTATAGACAGAAGCTCCTACAATGAGCAGTTCTTC. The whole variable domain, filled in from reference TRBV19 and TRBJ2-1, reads DGGITQSPKYLFRKEGQNVTLSCEQNLNHDAMYWYRQDPGQGLRLIYYSQIVNDFQKGDIAEGYSVSREKKESFPLTVTSAQKNPTAFYLCASSIDRSSYNEQFFGPGTRLTVL.